This T cell receptor (beta chain) was documented in a study of OX40 agonist ivuxolimab in advanced cancers. Study summary: Patients received ivuxolimab, an intravenous treatment, every 2 weeks at 0.01 to 10 mg/kg. Study conclusions and caveats: At doses 0.1 to 3.0 mg/kg, CD4+ and CD8+ clones expanded.

Libraries were prepared by immunoSEQ multiplex PCR; TCRdb keeps only in-frame clonotypes and omits some of them. The data show tens of thousands of clones, 85% seen once. Autoimmune disease history or systemic immunosuppression excluded patients. Blood draws occurred at baseline, cycle 4 day 1, and cycle 7 day 1. Note on this clone: Its antigen is not known.

The sequencing here drew on CD4+ or CD8+ T cells sorted from blood, taken in a trial of the OX40 agonist ivuxolimab. The TCR comes from an adult with an advanced solid tumor such as melanoma, head and neck, liver or kidney cancer.

CDR3 amino acids: CASSPREGGILAFF. The CDR3 DNA is TGTGCCAGCTCACCAAGGGAGGGAGGGATTTTGGCTTTCTTT. The gene calls are TRBV18 and TRBJ1-1; no definite D call. Germline loops: CDR1 KGHSH, CDR2 LQKENI. CDR3 length: 14 amino acids. Trimming shortened V by 2 bases and J by 11 bases, and 18 bases separated the two germline ends.